The 30 T cell receptor beta chains below come from one sample, sequenced in a study of blood T cell repertoires in COVID-19. Clones were read by immunoSEQ multiplex PCR, and TCRdb kept only the in-frame ones, dropping some. The data hold 110,000 or so clones, with around 86% observed a single time. The material sequenced was peripheral blood. These receptors came from a man over 45 with acute or convalescent COVID-19.

The rearrangement joins TRBV5-1 to TRBJ2-7; 9 positions match TRBD1. Losses at the gene ends were 0 bases for V and 1 base for J; bases not matched to a gene: 5. Germline CDR1 and CDR2: SGHRS and YFSETQ. The CDR3 is 16 residues long. CDR3 nucleotide sequence: TGCGCCAGCAGCTTGGGGCACGGACAGGGGTCCTACGAGCAGTACTTC. Encoded protein: CASSLGHGQGSYEQYF.

V usage is TRBV5-5 and J usage is TRBJ2-3; D unclear. Germline-derived CDR1 and CDR2 are SGHKS and YYEKEE (reference sequence). The CDR3 consists of 16 residues. The germline V and J ends were trimmed by 3 bases and 1 base, with 15 bases remaining between them. CDR3 protein: CASSSHSFAGTDTQYF. CDR3 DNA sequence: TGTGCCAGCAGCTCCCATAGTTTTGCGGGCACAGATACGCAGTATTTT.

The CDR3 spells CASSGGPYQPQHF. The CDR3 DNA sequence: TGTGCCAGCTCGGGGGGGCCTTATCAGCCCCAGCATTTT. This sequence joins TRBV19 and TRBJ1-5, with a possible D match to TRBD1 (6 bases). Trimming took off 9 bases at V and 5 bases at J, with 14 bases between the two ends. The CDR3 spans 13 residues. Germline assignment: CDR1 LNHDA and CDR2 SQIVND (reference sequence).

This chain connects TRBV12-3 or TRBV12-4 to TRBJ2-1; 8 bases fit TRBD2. This CDR3 contains 13 residues. The V segment lost 6 bases and the J segment 12 bases; nucleotides outside the gene matches: 10. CDR3 nucleotide sequence: TGTGCCAGCAGCCCCCGACTAGCGCGGGCGCAGTTCTTC. Translating it yields CASSPRLARAQFF.

V and J are TRBV30 and TRBJ1-6, with a tentative D call TRBD1 (6 bases). V was cut by 7 bases and J by 7 bases, with 14 bases left in between. Germline assignment: CDR1 GTSNPN and CDR2 SVGIG (reference sequence). The CDR3 totals 13 residues. The CDR3 nucleotides are TGTGCCTTAGAACAGGGCCTGAATTCACCCCTCCACTTT. It yields the protein CALEQGLNSPLHF.

This clone was counted a few times. The chain combines TRBV11-2 with TRBJ1-4, with 8 nucleotides matching TRBD1. From germline, CDR1 is SGHAT and CDR2 FQNNGV. The CDR3 extends over 15 amino acids. J lost 7 bases, V lost 6 bases, and 10 bases had no gene match. CDR3 coding DNA: TGTGCCAGCAGTCGTAATGGACAGGGCGGTGAAAAACTGTTTTTT. This gives the protein CASSRNGQGGEKLFF.

The chain joins TRBV6-4 to TRBJ1-5, with D perhaps TRBD1 (6 bases). CDR1 and CDR2 from the germline V gene are MRHNA and SNTAGT. Trimming cost V 4 bases and J 7 bases, with 14 bases left between them. The CDR3 consists of 14 residues. CDR3 sequence reads: CASSATGTGQPQHF. The CDR3 coding sequence is TGTGCCAGCAGTGCCACAGGGACGGGGCAGCCCCAGCATTTT.

A few counts support this clone. The chain carries TRBV3-1 (or the pseudogene TRBV3-2) and TRBJ2-7, with TRBD1 identical over 9 bases. CDR3 size: 16 residues. Germline CDR1 is LGHDT and CDR2 is YNNKEL (reference sequence). The junction had 7 bases not matched to a gene; V was cut back by 2 bases and J by 2 bases. The CDR3 sequence: CASSQRPGQGAYEQYF. The CDR3 DNA reads as TGTGCCAGCAGCCAACGGCCGGGACAGGGTGCCTACGAGCAGTACTTC.

The J gene is TRBJ2-3, the V gene TRBV2; maybe TRBD2 (6 bases). The CDR3 is made up of 14 amino acids. CDR1 and CDR2 (germline): SNHLY, FYNNEI. The CDR3 protein is CARSISGGTDTQYF. The DNA for the CDR3 is TGTGCTCGCAGCATTAGCGGAGGCACAGATACGCAGTATTTT.

This clone appeared a single time. The chain carries TRBV7-8 and TRBJ2-1; D possibly corresponds to TRBD2 (6 bases). Per the germline V gene, CDR1 is SGHVS and CDR2 is FQNEAQ. The CDR3 spans 14 residues. Trimming removed 4 bases at V and 6 bases at J, with 13 bases between. DNA for the CDR3: TGTGCCAGCAGCTCCGGGAGCCCGCCCAATGAGCAGTTCTTC. Translated, it gives CASSSGSPPNEQFF.

This clone has more than one count but fewer than ten. The chain combines TRBV28 with TRBJ1-1; TRBD1 matches at 7 bases. CDR3 size: 14 residues. Germline V lookup: CDR1 MDHEN, CDR2 SYDVKM. CDR3 region: CAIKPRDSSFEAFF. In DNA, the CDR3 is TGTGCTATAAAACCCCGGGACAGCTCTTTTGAAGCTTTCTTT.

This chain links TRBV3-1 (or the pseudogene TRBV3-2) with TRBJ1-3; 10 bases are shared with TRBD1. Germline CDR1 reads LGHDT; CDR2 reads YNNKEL (reference sequence). V lost 1 base to trimming and J lost 0 bases; unmatched junction nucleotides: 3. CDR3 length equals 17 residues. The CDR3 nucleotides read TGTGCCAGCAGCCAAGGGACAGGGGGACTCTCTGGAAACACCATATATTTT. Protein product: CASSQGTGGLSGNTIYF.

The chain links TRBV7-2 to TRBJ2-3; 8 nucleotides align to TRBD1. The germline V gene has CDR1 SGHTA and CDR2 FQGNSA. The CDR3 extends over 17 amino acids. Trimming cost V 2 bases and J 0 bases; bases outside gene matches: 7. The CDR3 sequence is CASSLPPQGASTDTQYF. As DNA, the CDR3 is TGTGCCAGCAGCTTACCGCCTCAGGGGGCGAGCACAGATACGCAGTATTTT. Full variable domain (outside the CDR3, taken from reference TRBV7-2 and TRBJ2-3): GAGVSQSPSNKVTEKGKDVELRCDPISGHTALYWYRQSLGQGLEFLIYFQGNSAPDKSGLPSDRFSAERTGGSVSTLTIQRTQQEDSAVYLCASSLPPQGASTDTQYFGPGTRLTVL.

The chain uses TRBV4-1 and TRBJ2-2, with TRBD2 matching over 11 bases. CDR3 length: 16 amino acids. J gave up 3 bases and V 3 bases, and 3 bases lay outside the gene matches. Looked up from germline, CDR1 is MGHRA and CDR2 is YSYEKL. CDR3 residues: CASSQQLAGDTGELFF. CDR3 DNA: TGCGCCAGCAGCCAGCAACTAGCGGGAGACACCGGGGAGCTGTTTTTT.

The chain employs TRBV19 and TRBJ1-2; D call uncertain. CDR3 length: 11 amino acids. Germline CDR1 reads LNHDA; CDR2 reads SQIVND (reference sequence). With 7 bases removed from V and 4 bases from J, the gap between germline ends came to 7 bases. CDR3 nucleotide sequence: TGTGCCAGTAATTTCCGCTATGGCTACACCTTC. It codes for CASNFRYGYTF. The full variable domain, its missing parts supplied by reference TRBV19 and TRBJ1-2, is DGGITQSPKYLFRKEGQNVTLSCEQNLNHDAMYWYRQDPGQGLRLIYYSQIVNDFQKGDIAEGYSVSREKKESFPLTVTSAQKNPTAFYLCASNFRYGYTFGSGTRLTVV.

This rearrangement joins TRBV6-6 to TRBJ2-4, with 13 positions matching TRBD2. J was trimmed by 8 bases and V by 5 bases; bases with no gene match: 15. CDR3 size: 18 residues. In germline, CDR1 is MNHNY, CDR2 SVGAGI (reference sequence). The CDR3 DNA follows: TGTGCCAGCAGTCACCGACTCTGGACTAGCGGGAGAATATACATTCAGTACTTC. Translation: CASSHRLWTSGRIYIQYF.

The V gene is TRBV5-4, the J gene TRBJ2-5; D is possibly TRBD2 (5 bases). Germline V gives CDR1 SGHNT, CDR2 YYREEE (reference sequence). V lost 2 bases and J lost 4, with 15 bases in between. This CDR3 spans 15 amino acids. CDR3 bases: TGTGCCAGCAGCTTCGATCCTAGCTTCGTAGAGACCCAGTACTTC. Translated: CASSFDPSFVETQYF.

This chain uses TRBV11-1 with TRBJ1-6; D might be TRBD1 (6 bases). Germline V gene data show CDR1 as SGHAT and CDR2 as FQDESV (reference sequence). Trimming cost V 4 bases and J 8 bases, with 12 bases left between them. The CDR3 totals 14 residues. The CDR3: CASSYGTLYSPLHF. The CDR3 DNA reads as TGTGCCAGCAGCTACGGGACATTGTATTCACCCCTCCACTTT.

This clone was observed a single time. The genes are TRBV5-1 and TRBJ2-3; tentatively, D is TRBD2 (6 bases). The CDR3 totals 14 residues. Trimming pared 2 bases from V and 3 bases from J, leaving 10 bases between. The germline V gene encodes CDR1 SGHRS and CDR2 YFSETQ. The CDR3 is CASSFSGRTDTQYF. CDR3 bases: TGCGCCAGCAGCTTTTCAGGGAGGACAGATACGCAGTATTTT.

Only one count was recorded for this clone. The CDR3 spells CAISDFLNEKLFF. CDR3 DNA sequence: TGTGCCATCAGTGATTTCCTTAATGAAAAACTGTTTTTT. The rearrangement uses TRBV10-3 and TRBJ1-4; D is ambiguous. The germline gives CDR1 ENHRY, CDR2 SYGVKD. V gave up 3 bases and J gave up 4 bases, with 6 bases separating them. This CDR3 has 13 amino acids.

The gene calls are TRBV7-9 and TRBJ2-7; D perhaps matches TRBD2 (6 bases). CDR3 length: 14 amino acids. V lost 5 bases and J lost 3, with 14 bases in between. CDR1 SEHNR and CDR2 FQNEAQ come from the germline V gene (reference sequence). In nucleotides, the CDR3 is TGTGCCAGCAGCCCAAGGAGGGGTTTCTACGAGCAGTACTTC. It specifies CASSPRRGFYEQYF.

The genes are TRBV10-3 and TRBJ1-1; TRBD1 is a possible D gene (6 bases). Germline loops: CDR1 ENHRY, CDR2 SYGVKD. V was clipped by 0 bases and J by 6 bases, with 14 bases between them. The CDR3 contains 15 residues. For the CDR3, the DNA is TGTGCCATCAGTGAGTCGACCAGGGGAGTAGCTGAAGCTTTCTTT. It translates to CAISESTRGVAEAFF.

J is TRBJ1-1 and V is TRBV4-2; tentative D call: TRBD1 (6 bases). The V gene's germline CDR1 is LGHNA and CDR2 YNFKEQ. V lost 6 bases and J 3 bases, leaving 8 bases between the germline ends. The CDR3 consists of 12 residues. This CDR3 is CASSNRDTEAFF. The DNA for the CDR3 is TGTGCCAGCAGTAACAGGGACACTGAAGCTTTCTTT.

The V and J genes are TRBV6-5 and TRBJ1-2; D call uncertain. The CDR3 has 12 residues. Per the germline V gene, CDR1 is MNHEY and CDR2 is SVGAGI. Trimming removed 7 bases from V and 6 bases from J, with 12 bases in between. The CDR3 coding sequence is TGTGCCAGCAACAGCCGGAAGGATGGCTACACCTTC. Translation gives CASNSRKDGYTF.

The rearrangement joins TRBV30 to TRBJ1-1; 8 positions agree with TRBD1. V was pared by 5 bases and J by 5 bases, with 7 bases of the junction left unmatched. CDR1 is GTSNPN, CDR2 SVGIG, per germline (reference sequence). The CDR3 sequence is 13 residues long. Here the CDR3 reads CAWAGQGWTEAFF. CDR3 bases: TGTGCCTGGGCCGGACAGGGTTGGACTGAAGCTTTCTTT.

This chain joins TRBV2 and TRBJ1-1; no definite D call. Germline V gives CDR1 SNHLY, CDR2 FYNNEI. This CDR3 has 13 amino acids. Trimming shortened V by 3 bases and J by 7 bases, and 12 bases separated the two germline ends. CDR3 sequence reads: CASSDRGIGEAFF. The DNA for the CDR3 is TGTGCCAGCAGTGATAGAGGGATAGGTGAAGCTTTCTTT. Full variable domain (outside the CDR3, taken from reference TRBV2 and TRBJ1-1): EPEVTQTPSHQVTQMGQEVILRCVPISNHLYFYWYRQILGQKVEFLVSFYNNEISEKSEIFDDQFSVERPDGSNFTLKIRSTKLEDSAMYFCASSDRGIGEAFFGQGTRLTVV.

Comments on this clone: A junction end diverges from the germline sequence, so it may reflect a read error. V is TRBV5-1 and J is TRBJ2-1; possible D gene TRBD2, 5 bases. CDR3 size: 16 residues. The germline V gene encodes CDR1 SGHRS and CDR2 YFSETQ. DNA for the CDR3: TGCGCCAGCAGCTTGGAGGTCGGGAACTCCGACAATGAGCAGTTCTTC. Translation: CASSLEVGNSDNEQFF.

This sequence joins TRBV6-6 and TRBJ1-5, with D tentatively TRBD1 (6 bases). Looked up from germline, CDR1 is MNHNY and CDR2 is SVGAGI (reference sequence). This CDR3 is built from 15 residues. The ends were cut back, 4 bases at V and 0 bases at J, with 10 bases in the middle. CDR3 DNA: TGTGCCAGCAGTTTCGGGACACGTAGCAATCAGCCCCAGCATTTT. Its protein is CASSFGTRSNQPQHF.

The chain joins TRBV6-4 to TRBJ2-1; 11 nucleotides line up with TRBD1. The V gene end was trimmed by 4 bases and the J gene end by 12 bases; junction bases not matched to a gene: 8. Looked up from germline, CDR1 is MRHNA and CDR2 is SNTAGT. This CDR3 has 14 amino acids. The CDR3 DNA reads as TGTGCCAGCAGTGCAACCGGGACAGGGGGGGCGCAGTTCTTC. Protein product: CASSATGTGGAQFF.

V and J are TRBV7-8 and TRBJ1-1; D uncertain. The germline V gene has CDR1 SGHVS and CDR2 FQNEAQ. The CDR3 is made up of 13 amino acids. Trimming cost V 4 bases and J 3 bases, with 9 bases left between them. CDR3 nucleotides: TGTGCCAGCAGCTCAGGAGGGCACACTGAAGCTTTCTTT. Its protein product is CASSSGGHTEAFF. Filled out from reference TRBV7-8 and TRBJ1-1, the complete variable domain reads GAGVSQSPRYKVAKRGQDVALRCDPISGHVSLFWYQQALGQGPEFLTYFQNEAQLDKSGLPSDRFFAERPEGSVSTLKIQRTQQEDSAVYLCASSSGGHTEAFFGQGTRLTVV.